This T cell receptor (beta chain) was recovered during a study of T cell responses to AZD1222 COVID-19 vaccine. Regarding the study as a whole: Repertoires were obtained only post-peak T cell response. Regions 160-218 and 743-854 dominated among vaccine-associated CD4 TCRs spanning spike. Seropositive at baseline were only a handful of AZD1222 recipients. Females outnumbered males among donors, who were mostly white British; clonal diversity was possibly underestimated.

As regards this clone: What it binds is not known.

Germline assignment: CDR1 KGHDR and CDR2 SFDVKD. V lost 3 bases to trimming and J lost 6 bases; unmatched junction nucleotides: 10. This CDR3 spans 16 amino acids. Measured with immunoSEQ multiplex PCR; TCRdb has only the in-frame clones, and not every one. The sample includes under 95,000 clones, 90% of them seen just once. The receptor comes from an adult in good health. The J gene is TRBJ2-1, the V gene TRBV24-1, with TRBD2 identical over 7 bases. Sequencing used peripheral blood, obtained on day 0 of AZD1222 vaccination. The DNA of the CDR3 is TGTGCCACCAGTGATCGGACTAGTTTGGGTCGCAATGAGCAGTTCTTC. Translation gives CATSDRTSLGRNEQFF.